The T cell receptor beta chain under discussion was sequenced for a study of blood T cell repertoires in COVID-19. CDR3 length equals 12 residues. The germline V and J ends were trimmed by 3 bases and 6 bases, with 11 bases remaining between them. CDR1 SQVTM and CDR2 ANQGSEA come from the germline V gene. Assay: immunoSEQ multiplex PCR; the TCRdb copy retains only in-frame clones and omits some. The data show 140,000 or so clones, roughly four fifths seen once. The sample taken for sequencing was PBMCs or T cells enriched from blood (not recorded which). This TCR came from a woman younger than 30 who had been exposed to COVID-19. The chain links TRBV29-1 to TRBJ1-2, with D unresolved. CDR3 in DNA: TGCAGCGTTGAGGGGAGCGGGAATGGCTACACCTTC. The encoded protein is CSVEGSGNGYTF.